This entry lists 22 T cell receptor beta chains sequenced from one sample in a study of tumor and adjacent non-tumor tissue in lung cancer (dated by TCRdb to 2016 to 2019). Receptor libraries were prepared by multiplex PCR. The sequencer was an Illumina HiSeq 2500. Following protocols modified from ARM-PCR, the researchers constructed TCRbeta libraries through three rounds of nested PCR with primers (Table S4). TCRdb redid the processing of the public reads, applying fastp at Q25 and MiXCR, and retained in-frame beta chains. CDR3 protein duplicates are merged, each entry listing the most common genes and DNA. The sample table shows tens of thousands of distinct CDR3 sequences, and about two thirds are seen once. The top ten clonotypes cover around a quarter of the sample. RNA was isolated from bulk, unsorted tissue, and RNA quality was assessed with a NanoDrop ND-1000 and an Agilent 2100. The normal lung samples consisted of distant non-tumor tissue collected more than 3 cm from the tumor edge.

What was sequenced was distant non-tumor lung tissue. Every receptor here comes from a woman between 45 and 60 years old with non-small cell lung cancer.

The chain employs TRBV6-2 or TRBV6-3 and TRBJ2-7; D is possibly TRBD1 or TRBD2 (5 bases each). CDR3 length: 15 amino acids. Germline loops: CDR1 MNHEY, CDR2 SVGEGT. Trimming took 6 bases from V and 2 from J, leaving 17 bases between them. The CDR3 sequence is CASSLTGTVPYEQYF. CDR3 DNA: TGTGCCAGCAGCCTCACCGGGACGGTGCCCTACGAGCAGTACTTC.

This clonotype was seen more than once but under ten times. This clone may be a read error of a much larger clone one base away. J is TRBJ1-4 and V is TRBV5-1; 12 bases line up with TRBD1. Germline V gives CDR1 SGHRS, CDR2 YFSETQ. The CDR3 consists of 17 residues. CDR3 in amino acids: CASSWGQGATTNGKLFF. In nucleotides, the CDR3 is TGCGCCAGCAGCTGGGGACAGGGGGCTACAACTAATGGAAAACTGTTTTTT.

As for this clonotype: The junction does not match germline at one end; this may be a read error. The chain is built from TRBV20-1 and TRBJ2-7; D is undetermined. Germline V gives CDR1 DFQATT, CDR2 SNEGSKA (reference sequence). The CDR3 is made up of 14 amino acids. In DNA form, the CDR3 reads TGCAGTGTTAGCCGAGAAGTCACGGGCTACGAGCATTACTTC. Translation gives CSVSREVTGYEHYF.

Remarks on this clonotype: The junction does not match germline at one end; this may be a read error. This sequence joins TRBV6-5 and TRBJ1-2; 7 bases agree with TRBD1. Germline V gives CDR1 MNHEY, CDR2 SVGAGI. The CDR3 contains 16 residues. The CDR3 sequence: CAGSYPQQPTGIGYTF. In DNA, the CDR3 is TGTGCCGGCAGTTACCCACAGCAGCCGACAGGGATAGGCTACACCTTC.

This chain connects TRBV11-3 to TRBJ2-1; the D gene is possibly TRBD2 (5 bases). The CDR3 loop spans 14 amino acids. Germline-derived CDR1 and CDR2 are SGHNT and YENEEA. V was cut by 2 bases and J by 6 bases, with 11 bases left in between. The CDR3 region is CASSLSRGSNEQFF. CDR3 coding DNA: TGTGCCAGCAGCTTATCTCGAGGGAGCAATGAGCAGTTCTTC.

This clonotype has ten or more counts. The CDR3 nucleotides are TGCGCCAGCAGCCAAGAGCAGGGGGGGTCTGATGGCTATGGCTACACCTTC. Amino acids: CASSQEQGGSDGYGYTF. The genes are TRBV4-1 and TRBJ1-2, with 7 bases fitting TRBD1. CDR3 length: 17 residues. The germline CDR1 and CDR2 sequences are MGHRA and YSYEKL. V gave up 0 bases and J gave up 4 bases; unmatched junction bases: 11.

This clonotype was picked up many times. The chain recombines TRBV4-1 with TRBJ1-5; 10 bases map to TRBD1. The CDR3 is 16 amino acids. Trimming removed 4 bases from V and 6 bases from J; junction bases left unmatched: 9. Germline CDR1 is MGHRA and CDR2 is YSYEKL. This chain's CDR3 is CASSLGQGFVGQPQHF. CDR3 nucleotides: TGCGCCAGCAGCCTGGGACAGGGGTTCGTCGGTCAGCCCCAGCATTTT.

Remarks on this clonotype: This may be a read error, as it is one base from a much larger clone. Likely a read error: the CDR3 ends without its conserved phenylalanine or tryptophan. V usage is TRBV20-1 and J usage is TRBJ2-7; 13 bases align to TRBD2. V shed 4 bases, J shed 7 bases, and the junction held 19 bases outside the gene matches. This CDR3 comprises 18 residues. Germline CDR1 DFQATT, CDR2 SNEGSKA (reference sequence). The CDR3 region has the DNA TGCAGTGCTACCGACAGGGGGCTTGGACTAGCGGGGGTGGGGGAGCAGTACTAC. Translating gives CSATDRGLGLAGVGEQYY.

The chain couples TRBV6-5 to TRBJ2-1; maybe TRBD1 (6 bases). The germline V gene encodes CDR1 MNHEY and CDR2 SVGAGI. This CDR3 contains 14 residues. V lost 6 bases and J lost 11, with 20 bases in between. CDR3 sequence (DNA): TGTGCCAGCAGAGGCTTGGGGGCATACATTAAGCAGTTCTTC. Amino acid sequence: CASRGLGAYIKQFF.

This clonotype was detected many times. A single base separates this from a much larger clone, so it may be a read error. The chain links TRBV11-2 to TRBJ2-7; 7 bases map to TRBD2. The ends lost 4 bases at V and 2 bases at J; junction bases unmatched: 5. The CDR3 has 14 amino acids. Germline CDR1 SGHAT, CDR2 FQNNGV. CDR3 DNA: TGTGCCAGCAGCTCGTTGGGGGGGGCCTACGAGCAGTACTTC. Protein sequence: CASSSLGGAYEQYF.

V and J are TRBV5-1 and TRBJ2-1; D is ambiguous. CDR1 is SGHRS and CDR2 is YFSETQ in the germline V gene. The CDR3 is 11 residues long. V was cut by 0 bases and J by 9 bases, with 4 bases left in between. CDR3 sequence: CASSLGVEQFF. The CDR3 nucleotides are TGCGCCAGCAGCTTGGGGGTTGAGCAGTTCTTC.

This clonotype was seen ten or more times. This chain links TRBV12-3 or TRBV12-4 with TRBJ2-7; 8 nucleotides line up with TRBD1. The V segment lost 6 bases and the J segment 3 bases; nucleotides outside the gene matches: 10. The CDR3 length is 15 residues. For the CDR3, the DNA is TGTGCCAGCAGCCCAGGACAGGGAATGGACTACGAGCAGTACTTC. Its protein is CASSPGQGMDYEQYF.

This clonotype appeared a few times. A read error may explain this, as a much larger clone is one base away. The CDR3 region is CASTFIGETQYF. CDR3 nucleotides: TGTGCCAGCACTTTCATAGGAGAGACCCAGTACTTC. This chain connects TRBV28 to TRBJ2-5; no definite D call. V lost 7 bases and J lost 4, with 10 bases in between. This CDR3 is built from 12 residues. CDR1 and CDR2 from the germline V gene are MDHEN and SYDVKM.

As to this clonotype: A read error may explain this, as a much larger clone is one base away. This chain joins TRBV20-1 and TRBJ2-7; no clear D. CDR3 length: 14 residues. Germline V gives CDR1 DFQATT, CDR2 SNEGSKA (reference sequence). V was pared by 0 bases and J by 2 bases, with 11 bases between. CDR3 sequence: CSARDLGVPYEQYF. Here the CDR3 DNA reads TGCAGTGCTAGAGATCTGGGTGTCCCCTACGAGCAGTACTTC.

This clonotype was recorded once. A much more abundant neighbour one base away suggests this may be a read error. The chain's CDR3 is CASSLAYGYIF. For the CDR3, the DNA is TGTGCCAGCAGTTTAGCCTATGGCTACATCTTC. The rearrangement joins TRBV28 to TRBJ1-2; D ambiguous. The CDR3 spans 11 residues. Germline loops: CDR1 MDHEN, CDR2 SYDVKM.

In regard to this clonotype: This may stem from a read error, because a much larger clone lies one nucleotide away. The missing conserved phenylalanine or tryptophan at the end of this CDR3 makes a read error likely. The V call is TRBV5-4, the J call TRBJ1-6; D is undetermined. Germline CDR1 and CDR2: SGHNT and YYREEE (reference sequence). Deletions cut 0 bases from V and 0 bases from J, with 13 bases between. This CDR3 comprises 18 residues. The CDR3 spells CASSLGLMLSSYNSPLHY. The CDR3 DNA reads TGTGCCAGCAGCTTGGGTCTAATGTTGAGCTCCTATAATTCACCCCTCCACTAT.

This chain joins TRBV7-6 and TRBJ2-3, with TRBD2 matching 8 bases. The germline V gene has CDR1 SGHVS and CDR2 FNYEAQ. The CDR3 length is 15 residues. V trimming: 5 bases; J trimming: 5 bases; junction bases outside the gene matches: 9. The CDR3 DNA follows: TGTGCCAGCAGCCCCCACGGGAGGGCAGGAGATACGCAGTATTTT. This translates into CASSPHGRAGDTQYF.

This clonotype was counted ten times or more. The CDR3 bases are TGTGCCAGCAGTTCCACCACTAGCGGGAGTATATACGAGCAGTACTTC. This encodes CASSSTTSGSIYEQYF. This sequence joins TRBV6-6 and TRBJ2-7; TRBD2 matches at 11 bases. Losses at the gene ends were 4 bases for V and 4 bases for J; bases not matched to a gene: 9. Germline CDR1 reads MNHNY; CDR2 reads SVGAGI (reference sequence). The CDR3 has 16 residues.

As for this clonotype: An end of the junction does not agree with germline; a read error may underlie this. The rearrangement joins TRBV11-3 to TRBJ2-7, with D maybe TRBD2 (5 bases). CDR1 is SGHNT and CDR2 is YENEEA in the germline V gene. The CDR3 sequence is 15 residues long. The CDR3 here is CASSLHGGPLYEQYF. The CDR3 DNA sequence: TGTGCCAGCAGCTTACATGGCGGGCCCTTGTACGAGCAATACTTC.

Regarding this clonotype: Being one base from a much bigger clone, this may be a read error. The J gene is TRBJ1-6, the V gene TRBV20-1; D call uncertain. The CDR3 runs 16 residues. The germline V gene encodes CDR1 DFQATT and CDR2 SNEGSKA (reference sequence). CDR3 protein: CSTRDRSFQLNSPLHF. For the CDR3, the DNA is TGCAGTACTAGAGATCGGTCCTTCCAACTCAATTCACCCCTCCACTTT.

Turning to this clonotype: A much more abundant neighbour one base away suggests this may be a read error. The CDR3 region is CAGSGARSVEAFF. Here the CDR3 DNA reads TGTGCCGGCAGTGGAGCAAGATCGGTAGAAGCTTTCTTT. The rearrangement uses TRBV6-1 and TRBJ1-1; no firm D call. Germline V CDR1 and CDR2: MNHNS, SASEGT. There are 13 residues in the CDR3.

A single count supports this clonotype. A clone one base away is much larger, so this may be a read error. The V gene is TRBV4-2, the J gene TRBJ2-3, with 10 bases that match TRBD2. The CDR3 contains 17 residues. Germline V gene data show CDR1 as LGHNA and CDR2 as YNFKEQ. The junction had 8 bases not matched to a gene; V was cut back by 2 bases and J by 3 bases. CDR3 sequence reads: CASSQNAPLAGTDTQYF. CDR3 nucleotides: TGTGCCAGCAGCCAAAATGCGCCACTAGCGGGAACAGATACGCAGTATTTT.